The clone carrying this T cell receptor (beta chain) was observed a few times. This entry is derived from a study of blood T cells in healthy people across ages. The CDR3 runs 14 residues. V gave up 5 bases and J gave up 4 bases; unmatched junction bases: 3. The germline V gene has CDR1 SGHVS and CDR2 FNYEAQ. Researchers report isolating at least 6.5 million PBMCs per sample. A second roughly 7 to 12 cycle PCR used barcoded and J-beta primers. Per sample, CDR3-containing paired-end reads numbered at least 2.5 million. MiXCR was run by TCRdb on the 5' RACE reads, yielding one entry per CDR3 protein. The table has 600,000 to 850,000 distinct CDR3 sequences, approximately 39% seen once; the top ten hold under 25%.

The sample was blood. This clonotype was sampled from an older woman in good health. The rearrangement joins TRBV7-6 to TRBJ2-3; TRBD2 matches 10 bases. DNA of the CDR3: TGTGCCAGCAGCCGAGGGACTAGCGCAGATACGCAGTATTTT. This gives the protein CASSRGTSADTQYF.